The 18 T cell receptor beta chains listed next were all sequenced from one sample in a study of vaccination and CD4 T cells after COVID-19. Sequence data for DNA of cultured CD4+ T cells were generated by the Oncomine TCR Beta short-read assay. TCRdb re-derived calls from the PCR reads in MiXCR, one entry per CDR3 protein. Seen here are about 20,000 distinct CDR3 sequences, approximately 50% observed once, and the top ten hold roughly 9.3%. Antigens for these TCRs are unknown. Treatment noted: approximately nine-day PBMC culture with coronavirus spike peptide pools or control peptides (ViraFEST assay). Sequences were obtained from CD4+ T cells from blood, cultured in vitro. The receptors stem from a human donor who had recovered from COVID-19.

V usage is TRBV7-9 and J usage is TRBJ1-1, with D hard to call. CDR1 and CDR2 (germline): SEHNR, FQNEAQ (reference sequence). Trimming removed 5 bases from V and 1 base from J, with 8 bases in between. CDR3 size: 13 residues. The CDR3 DNA reads TGTGCCAGCAGCCCCTACAGGAACACTGAAGCTTTCTTT. Its protein product is CASSPYRNTEAFF.

This clonotype was detected only a few times. The genes are TRBV7-2 and TRBJ2-3; TRBD1 agrees at 9 bases. The CDR3 covers 15 residues. J was trimmed by 4 bases and V by 3 bases; bases with no gene match: 5. The germline V gene has CDR1 SGHTA and CDR2 FQGNSA. The CDR3, as DNA: TGTGCCAGCAGCTTCGGGACAGGGCGGTCAGATACGCAGTATTTT. Its protein is CASSFGTGRSDTQYF.

The CDR3, as DNA: TGTGCCAGTAGTCTCCGGGACAGAGAGAATCAGCCCCAGCATTTT. Its protein is CASSLRDRENQPQHF. V usage is TRBV19 and J usage is TRBJ1-5, with 7 positions matching TRBD1. V lost 5 bases, J lost 4 bases, and 8 bases stayed unmatched. CDR1 and CDR2 (germline): LNHDA, SQIVND (reference sequence). The CDR3 extends over 15 amino acids.

The rearrangement uses TRBV19 and TRBJ2-5; TRBD2 agrees at 13 bases. Unmatched junction bases numbered 3, after V lost 6 bases and J lost 5 bases. Germline CDR1 and CDR2: LNHDA and SQIVND (reference sequence). The CDR3 extends over 14 amino acids. CDR3 nucleotides: TGTGCCAGTAGGTCACTAGCGGGAGGGGAGACCCAGTACTTC. Amino acid sequence: CASRSLAGGETQYF.

This chain uses TRBV5-4 with TRBJ1-1; D is unresolved. Germline loops: CDR1 SGHNT, CDR2 YYREEE (reference sequence). The germline V and J ends were trimmed by 4 bases and 5 bases, with 12 bases remaining between them. The CDR3 is made up of 13 amino acids. This CDR3 is CASSPVGKTEAFF. CDR3 nucleotides: TGTGCCAGCAGCCCGGTGGGGAAAACTGAAGCTTTCTTT.

This clonotype showed up just a few times. The chain carries TRBV6-1 and TRBJ2-5; D gene ambiguous. V lost 6 bases, J lost 3 bases, and 11 bases lay in between. This CDR3 has 13 residues. Germline V CDR1 and CDR2: MNHNS, SASEGT. CDR3: CASRRLPEETQYF. The CDR3 nucleotides read TGTGCCAGCAGAAGGCTACCAGAAGAGACCCAGTACTTC.

This clonotype was seen a few times. This chain connects TRBV4-2 to TRBJ1-2; D is ambiguous. V lost 4 bases and J lost 3, with 9 bases in between. The CDR3 is 13 residues long. The germline gives CDR1 LGHNA, CDR2 YNFKEQ. This chain's CDR3 is CASSRTGYYGYTF. CDR3 sequence (DNA): TGTGCCAGCAGCCGCACCGGGTACTATGGCTACACCTTC.

The rearrangement links TRBV2 to TRBJ1-1; TRBD1 agrees at 8 bases. The V gene end was trimmed by 8 bases and the J gene end by 4 bases; junction bases not matched to a gene: 9. Germline CDR1 and CDR2: SNHLY and FYNNEI. This CDR3 has 14 amino acids. The CDR3 nucleotides read TGTGCCAGCGGGAGGACGGACAGGGCCACTGAAGCTTTCTTT. This codes for CASGRTDRATEAFF.

This clonotype occurred a few times. The chain employs TRBV27 and TRBJ1-5, with D maybe TRBD1 (6 bases). The CDR3 is made up of 14 amino acids. Germline-derived CDR1 and CDR2 are MNHEY and SMNVEV (reference sequence). V lost 5 bases and J lost 4, with 12 bases in between. CDR3 residues: CASSRQATNQPQHF. CDR3 bases: TGTGCCAGCAGTCGACAGGCAACTAATCAGCCCCAGCATTTT.

V is TRBV11-2 and J is TRBJ2-3, with 7 bases that match TRBD1. The V gene end was trimmed by 2 bases and the J gene end by 2 bases; junction bases not matched to a gene: 10. From germline, CDR1 is SGHAT and CDR2 FQNNGV. This CDR3 region has 17 residues. The CDR3 reads CASSLTRGTEYTDTQYF. Here the CDR3 DNA reads TGTGCCAGCAGCTTAACTAGGGGGACAGAGTACACAGATACGCAGTATTTT.

V is TRBV7-9 and J is TRBJ2-2, with D possibly called TRBD1 or TRBD2 (5 bases each). Germline assignment: CDR1 SEHNR and CDR2 FQNEAQ (reference sequence). The CDR3 length is 17 residues. DNA of the CDR3: TGTGTGGTGGACCGGAACGGGACCCCTAGAATGACCGGGGAGCTGTTTTTT. Translating it yields CVVDRNGTPRMTGELFF.

The rearrangement joins TRBV6-1 to TRBJ1-1; D possibly corresponds to TRBD1 (5 bases). The germline gives CDR1 MNHNS, CDR2 SASEGT. The length of the CDR3 is 13 residues. Trimming stripped 7 bases from V and 4 bases from J, with 13 bases between. CDR3 sequence: CASKPGGPTEAFF. CDR3 sequence (DNA): TGTGCCAGCAAACCCGGGGGTCCCACTGAAGCTTTCTTT.

This clonotype rates as medium-sized. This rearrangement joins TRBV4-1 to TRBJ1-2; D may be TRBD1 (5 bases). This CDR3 has 16 amino acids. Trimming stripped 0 bases from V and 8 bases from J, with 19 bases between. Germline-derived CDR1 and CDR2 are MGHRA and YSYEKL. The CDR3 here is CASSQDSRRVTGGYTF. Written as DNA, the CDR3 is TGCGCCAGCAGCCAAGATAGTCGCAGGGTGACGGGAGGCTACACCTTC.

The rearrangement joins TRBV7-2 to TRBJ2-7; 11 positions agree with TRBD1. From germline, CDR1 is SGHTA and CDR2 FQGNSA. Trimming removed 2 bases from V and 3 bases from J; junction bases left unmatched: 3. The CDR3 loop spans 15 amino acids. DNA for the CDR3: TGTGCCAGCAGCTTACTTGGGACAGGGGGCTACGAGCAGTACTTC. It specifies CASSLLGTGGYEQYF.

This clonotype was seen a single time. The J gene is TRBJ1-1, the V gene TRBV12-3 or TRBV12-4; D might be TRBD1 (6 bases). Trimming stripped 3 bases from V and 5 bases from J, with 10 bases between. There are 13 residues in the CDR3. CDR3 in amino acids: CASSFSGETEAFF. The CDR3 bases are TGTGCCAGCAGTTTTTCAGGGGAAACTGAAGCTTTCTTT.

The V and J genes are TRBV6-1 and TRBJ2-7, with 7 bases aligning to TRBD1. The CDR3 is 14 residues long. Germline loops: CDR1 MNHNS, CDR2 SASEGT. After removal of 8 bases from V and 3 bases from J, the junction contained 10 bases not matched to a gene. CDR3 sequence reads: CASGVGGQIYEQYF. CDR3 DNA: TGTGCCAGCGGGGTAGGGGGCCAAATCTACGAGCAGTACTTC.

This chain connects TRBV24-1 to TRBJ2-1, with 11 bases fitting TRBD1. Unmatched junction bases numbered 9, after V lost 4 bases and J lost 5 bases. CDR1 and CDR2 (germline): KGHDR, SFDVKD. The CDR3 contains 17 residues. In DNA form, the CDR3 reads TGTGCCACCAGTGACCCAAAGCCGGGACAGGGGGACAATGAGCAGTTCTTC. Its translation: CATSDPKPGQGDNEQFF.

V and J are TRBV7-8 and TRBJ2-2; TRBD2 might be the D (6 bases). The CDR3 runs to 16 residues. Trimming removed 1 base at V and 0 bases at J, with 9 bases between. Germline CDR1 SGHVS, CDR2 FQNEAQ. CDR3 sequence (DNA): TGTGCCAGCAGCTTAGGAGGAGGGGCGAACACCGGGGAGCTGTTTTTT. Its translation is CASSLGGGANTGELFF.